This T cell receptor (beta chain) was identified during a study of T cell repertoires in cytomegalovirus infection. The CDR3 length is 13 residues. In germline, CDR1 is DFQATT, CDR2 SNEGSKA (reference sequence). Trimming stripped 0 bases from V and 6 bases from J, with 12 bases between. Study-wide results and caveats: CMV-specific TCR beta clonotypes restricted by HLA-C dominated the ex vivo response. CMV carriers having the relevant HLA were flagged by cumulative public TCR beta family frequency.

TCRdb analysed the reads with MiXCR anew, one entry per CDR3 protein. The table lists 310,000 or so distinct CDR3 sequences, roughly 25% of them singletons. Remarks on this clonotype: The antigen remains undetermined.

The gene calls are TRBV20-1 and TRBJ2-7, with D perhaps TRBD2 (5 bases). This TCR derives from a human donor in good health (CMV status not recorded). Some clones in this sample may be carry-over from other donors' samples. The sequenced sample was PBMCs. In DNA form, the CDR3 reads TGCAGTGCTAGAGAGGAGGCAGGATCCGAGCAGTACTTC. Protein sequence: CSAREEAGSEQYF.